This T cell receptor (beta chain) is from a study of blood T cell repertoires in COVID-19 (dated by TCRdb to the early 2020s). As for the study more broadly: Samples from collaborators originated in the United States, Italy and Spain and spanned both the acute and convalescent phases of COVID-19. The prospective study material was composed of cDNA or gDNA derived from T cells, B-cell-depleted T cells, or PBMCs. Deeply sampled blood TCRbeta repertoires from subjects exposed to, actively infected with, or recovered from COVID-19 were included in the dataset. The repertoires were released in a freely available public database meant as a resource for research on the immune response to SARS-CoV-2. Samples were obtained from the ongoing ImmuneRACE study (first 160 participants) and from 950 to 1,500 subjects provided by 6 global collaborators. Nearly every sample came with metadata listing a de-identified subject ID, COVID-19 status, age in years and sex. Where HLA class I and class II types were available, the types were taken from metadata supplied by the sample provider, not from assay-based typing. General findings and caveats noted by the study authors: How much clinical and demographic metadata was included differed by source and by participant, and the metadata was provided uncurated.

Concerning this clone: The clone's antigen remains unknown. Qualities for individual bases were not recorded, and no much larger clone is one base off.

The junction shows trimming of 0 bases on V and 4 bases on J, and the gene matches do not reach 8 bases of it. The CDR3, cysteine through phenylalanine, is 16 amino acids long. Only the CDR3 portion is preserved as DNA: 48 bases, with reading frame beginning at the first base. Via the germline V gene, CDR1 is MNHEY and CDR2 SVGAGI. Whole blood was collected in K2EDTA tubes by collaborating institutions according to the institutions' own protocols. Collaborator samples were shipped for TCRbeta analysis as frozen whole blood, isolated PBMCs, or DNA extracted from either sample type. The immunoSEQ Assay, a bias-controlled multiplex PCR, was used to amplify TCRbeta CDR3 regions from genomic DNA. On the authors' methods: The number of nucleated cells in each sample was estimated by amplification of reference gene primers within the assay. Sequence reads were collapsed and filtered to measure the absolute abundance of every unique TCRbeta CDR3 rearrangement. For each sample, productive Simpson clonality was calculated by taking the square root of Simpson's diversity index across productive rearrangements. As stored in TCRdb, this immuneACCESS dataset retains in-frame rearrangements with V and J assigned. A fraction of the clones does not appear; measured against another copy, unresolved V genes explain less than half of the discrepancy, and the remainder lacks a known reason. D and trimming come from the DNA, and the V and J calls and clone size come from that table. The sample table lists approximately 140,000 clones, 87% of them with a count of one. The ten largest make up less than 4.5% of the sample.

This receptor was obtained from an older woman with active or convalescent COVID-19. The sample consisted of peripheral blood. The chain is made from TRBV6-5 and TRBJ2-5, with 7 middle bases fitting TRBD2. At the DNA level, the sequence is TGTGCCAGCAGTTACTCGGCGGGGGTTGAGGCAGAGACCCAGTACTTC. Translated, it gives CASSYSAGVEAETQYF.